The 28 T cell receptor beta chains reported below all come from one sample, sequenced in a study of T cell changes during pregnancy in multiple sclerosis. The protocol was immunoSEQ multiplex PCR, while the TCRdb copy is restricted to in-frame clones and leaves out a portion. The sample holds about 59,000 clones, around 90% seen once. The sequencing here drew on peripheral blood, taken in the second trimester of pregnancy. These receptor sequences come from a female donor with multiple sclerosis, enrolled in a pregnancy study.

The CDR3 sequence: CAANPWGRGSTDTQYF. Here the CDR3 DNA reads TGTGCCGCCAACCCTTGGGGGCGCGGGAGCACAGATACGCAGTATTTT. The chain is built from TRBV28 and TRBJ2-3; maybe TRBD1 (6 bases). The germline gives CDR1 MDHEN, CDR2 SYDVKM. V lost 11 bases and J 0 bases, leaving 21 bases between the germline ends. The CDR3 loop spans 16 amino acids. Full variable domain (outside the CDR3, taken from reference TRBV28 and TRBJ2-3): DVKVTQSSRYLVKRTGEKVFLECVQDMDHENMFWYRQDPGLGLRLIYFSYDVKMKEKGDIPEGYSVSREKKERFSLILESASTNQTSMYLCAANPWGRGSTDTQYFGPGTRLTVL.

The rearrangement links TRBV28 to TRBJ2-2, with 8 nucleotides matching TRBD1. This CDR3 is 14 amino acids long. Trimming cost V 5 bases and J 5 bases; bases outside gene matches: 4. Germline CDR1 and CDR2: MDHEN and SYDVKM. The CDR3 sequence: CASSPGQGTGELFF. Here the CDR3 DNA reads TGTGCCAGCAGTCCCGGACAGGGTACCGGGGAGCTGTTTTTT.

The chain combines TRBV19 with TRBJ2-5; 8 nucleotides line up with TRBD1. The J segment lost 5 bases and the V segment lost 5 bases, leaving 16 bases of the junction unmatched. This CDR3 spans 17 amino acids. Per the germline V gene, CDR1 is LNHDA and CDR2 is SQIVND (reference sequence). The CDR3 reads CASSRTSGTGFLETQYF. CDR3 nucleotides: TGTGCCAGTAGTCGCACCTCCGGGACAGGCTTTTTGGAGACCCAGTACTTC.

In its sample, this clone was seen once. This chain uses TRBV13 with TRBJ2-5, with 7 nucleotides matching TRBD2. The CDR3 is made up of 16 amino acids. V lost 5 bases and J lost 5; bases outside the gene matches: 14. Germline values: CDR1 PRHDT, CDR2 FYEKMQ (reference sequence). DNA of the CDR3: TGTGCCAGCAGCCCCCGCCCCGGGGGGTGGGAGGAGACCCAGTACTTC. The encoded protein is CASSPRPGGWEETQYF.

The chain uses TRBV2 and TRBJ2-1; D uncertain. Trimming removed 7 bases at V and 8 bases at J, with 15 bases between. CDR3 length: 13 amino acids. Germline-derived CDR1 and CDR2 are SNHLY and FYNNEI. CDR3 region: CASMERWVDEQFF. CDR3 DNA: TGTGCCAGCATGGAGCGATGGGTGGATGAGCAGTTCTTC.

About this clone itself: Other DNA sequences in this specimen translate into the identical CDR3. The chain links TRBV15 to TRBJ1-2; 9 bases match TRBD1. This CDR3 spans 13 amino acids. Germline CDR1 reads LNHNV; CDR2 reads YYDKDF (reference sequence). Trimming cost V 5 bases and J 7 bases; bases outside gene matches: 5. CDR3 in DNA: TGTGCCACCAGCCGGGACAGGGTTGGTGGCTACACCTTC. It translates to CATSRDRVGGYTF. The full variable domain, rest sourced from reference TRBV15 and TRBJ1-2, is DAMVIQNPRYQVTQFGKPVTLSCSQTLNHNVMYWYQQKSSQAPKLLFHYYDKDFNNEADTPDNFQSRRPNTSFCFLDIRSPGLGDTAMYLCATSRDRVGGYTFGSGTRLTVV.

The genes are TRBV15 and TRBJ2-2, with TRBD2 as a possible D gene (6 bases). CDR1 and CDR2 (germline): LNHNV, YYDKDF (reference sequence). The germline V and J ends were trimmed by 0 bases and 4 bases, with 15 bases remaining between them. This CDR3 contains 17 residues. The CDR3 region has the DNA TGTGCCACCAGCAGAGATGGGGGGTACAGAGGCACCGGGGAGCTGTTTTTT. Its protein product is CATSRDGGYRGTGELFF.

The chain joins TRBV21-1 to TRBJ1-2; the table assigns TRBD1, which was not confirmed against the DNA. TRBV21-1 is noted as a pseudogene. The CDR3 spans 12 residues. The CDR3 region is CASRRRGLGYTF. The CDR3 coding sequence is TGTGCCAGCAGACGGAGGGGGCTAGGCTACACCTTC.

This chain uses TRBV18 with TRBJ2-3; D unresolved. CDR1 is KGHSH, CDR2 LQKENI, per germline. Trimming stripped 3 bases from V and 10 bases from J, with 17 bases between. This CDR3 contains 14 residues. CDR3 region: CASSPIGKEDAQYF. The CDR3 DNA follows: TGTGCCAGCTCACCTATCGGTAAAGAGGATGCGCAGTATTTT. Full variable domain (missing parts from reference TRBV18 and TRBJ2-3): NAGVMQNPRHLVRRRGQEARLRCSPMKGHSHVYWYRQLPEEGLKFMVYLQKENIIDESGMPKERFSAEFPKEGPSILRIQQVVRGDSAAYFCASSPIGKEDAQYFGPGTRLTVL.

The rearrangement uses TRBV5-4 and TRBJ1-2; 9 nucleotides agree with TRBD1. Trimming at V came to 7 bases and at J to 4 bases, leaving 8 bases not matched to a gene. Germline V lookup: CDR1 SGHNT, CDR2 YYREEE (reference sequence). This CDR3 has 14 amino acids. The CDR3 is CASGSTGGGYGYTF. The CDR3 bases are TGTGCCAGCGGATCCACAGGGGGCGGCTATGGCTACACCTTC.

CDR3 amino acids: CASSPAYEQYF. The CDR3 DNA follows: TGTGCCAGCAGCCCGGCCTACGAGCAGTACTTC. The V and J genes are TRBV6-1 and TRBJ2-7; D is undetermined. Trimming cost V 6 bases and J 2 bases, with 5 bases left between them. The germline V gene encodes CDR1 MNHNS and CDR2 SASEGT. The CDR3 is 11 residues long.

The chain is built from TRBV6-5 and TRBJ1-2; the match to TRBD1 covers 7 bases. CDR1 MNHEY and CDR2 SVGAGI come from the germline V gene. The V and J ends lost 4 bases and 3 bases, in that order; junction bases with no gene match: 5. CDR3 length: 14 amino acids. DNA for the CDR3: TGTGCCAGCAGTTGGACAGGAACGGACTATGGCTACACCTTC. This codes for CASSWTGTDYGYTF.

J is TRBJ2-7 and V is TRBV5-6, with D possibly being TRBD1 (6 bases). V was clipped by 0 bases and J by 1 base, with 14 bases between them. Per germline, CDR1 SGHDT and CDR2 YYEEEE. The CDR3 runs to 16 residues. CDR3 amino acids: CASSLGRGYRSYEQYF. The DNA for the CDR3 is TGTGCCAGCAGCTTGGGCAGGGGCTACCGATCCTACGAGCAGTACTTC.

CDR3 residues: CASSPLRERAAYEQYF. DNA of the CDR3: TGTGCCAGCAGCCCCCTCAGGGAGCGGGCTGCCTACGAGCAGTACTTC. This sequence joins TRBV7-9 and TRBJ2-7, with a possible D match to TRBD2 (6 bases). The CDR3 is 16 residues long. V lost 5 bases to trimming and J lost 2 bases, with 19 bases between them. Per the germline V gene, CDR1 is SEHNR and CDR2 is FQNEAQ (reference sequence). Drawing the rest from reference TRBV7-9 and TRBJ2-7, the complete variable domain is DTGVSQNPRHKITKRGQNVTFRCDPISEHNRLYWYRQTLGQGPEFLTYFQNEAQLEKSRLLSDRFSAERPKGSFSTLEIQRTEQGDSAMYLCASSPLRERAAYEQYFGPGTRLTVT.

The count of this clone is one. The CDR3 loop reads CASSLAGRGQGAETQYF. DNA of the CDR3: TGCGCCAGCAGCTTGGCCGGGCGGGGCCAGGGAGCGGAGACCCAGTACTTC. V usage is TRBV5-1 and J usage is TRBJ2-5; TRBD2 is a possible D gene (6 bases). Deletions cut 0 bases from V and 5 bases from J, with 20 bases between. The CDR3 has 17 amino acids. Germline V CDR1 and CDR2: SGHRS, YFSETQ. Looking up the rest from reference TRBV5-1 and TRBJ2-5 gives the full variable domain: KAGVTQTPRYLIKTRGQQVTLSCSPISGHRSVSWYQQTPGQGLQFLFEYFSETQRNKGNFPGRFSGRQFSNSRSEMNVSTLELGDSALYLCASSLAGRGQGAETQYFGPGTRLLVL.

This sequence joins TRBV5-1 and TRBJ2-3; 16 positions agree with TRBD2. The CDR3 is 17 amino acids. With V trimmed by 4 bases and J by 3 bases, 5 bases remained unmatched. Germline V CDR1 and CDR2: SGHRS, YFSETQ. The CDR3 coding sequence is TGCGCCAGCAGCCCGGGACTAGCGGGGGGGAGAACAGATACGCAGTATTTT. This gives the protein CASSPGLAGGRTDTQYF.

The chain recombines TRBV30 with TRBJ2-7; D not resolved. The CDR3 is 13 amino acids. V dropped 0 bases and J dropped 0 bases, with 6 bases sitting between them. Looked up from germline, CDR1 is GTSNPN and CDR2 is SVGIG (reference sequence). CDR3 sequence (DNA): TGTGCCTGGAGTGTAGAGGACTCCTACGAGCAGTACTTC. It codes for CAWSVEDSYEQYF.

This sequence joins TRBV10-3 and TRBJ1-5, with D tentatively TRBD1 (5 bases). Germline V gives CDR1 ENHRY, CDR2 SYGVKD. V was shortened by 0 bases and J by 4 bases, with 7 bases between the two germline ends. There are 14 residues in the CDR3. Here the CDR3 DNA reads TGTGCCATCAGTGAGTCGAAGGGGAATCAGCCCCAGCATTTT. Translating it yields CAISESKGNQPQHF.

The chain recombines TRBV4-3 with TRBJ2-7, with 8 positions matching TRBD2. Germline V gene lookup returns CDR1 LGHNA and CDR2 YSLEER. There are 14 residues in the CDR3. With V trimmed by 3 bases and J by 3 bases, 4 bases remained unmatched. In DNA, the CDR3 is TGCGCCAGCAGCCATGGCCGGGGGGGCTACGAGCAGTACTTC. This codes for CASSHGRGGYEQYF.

DNA of the CDR3: TGTGCCAGTAGTATCCAAACAGGGGGCCCCTACGAGCAGTACTTC. Translating it yields CASSIQTGGPYEQYF. J is TRBJ2-7 and V is TRBV19, with 9 bases lining up with TRBD1. Germline loops: CDR1 LNHDA, CDR2 SQIVND (reference sequence). Losses at the gene ends were 3 bases for V and 2 bases for J; bases not matched to a gene: 5. The CDR3 consists of 15 residues.

Points on this clone: One end of the junction varies from germline; a read error may be responsible. The rearrangement links TRBV7-6 to TRBJ2-3; 12 bases fit TRBD2. From germline, CDR1 is SGHVS and CDR2 FNYEAQ. The CDR3 contains 15 residues. Written as DNA, the CDR3 is TGTGCCAGCAGCCTAGCGGGGGGGCGACCAGATACGCAGTATTTT. This encodes CASSLAGGRPDTQYF.

The chain carries TRBV4-2 and TRBJ2-2; tentatively, D is TRBD2 (5 bases). In germline, CDR1 is LGHNA, CDR2 YNFKEQ. There are 15 residues in the CDR3. Trimming took off 3 bases at V and 0 bases at J, with 8 bases between the two ends. The CDR3 DNA reads TGTGCCAGCAGCCAGTGGAGGACGAACACCGGGGAGCTGTTTTTT. It yields the protein CASSQWRTNTGELFF.

This clone was picked up one time. The V call is TRBV29-1, the J call TRBJ2-3; TRBD2 is a possible D gene (6 bases). CDR3 length: 13 residues. The germline CDR1 and CDR2 sequences are SQVTM and ANQGSEA. The V end lost 2 bases, the J end lost 1 base, and 7 bases lay between the germline ends. The CDR3 loop is CSVESGGTDTQYF. CDR3 sequence (DNA): TGCAGCGTTGAATCGGGGGGCACAGATACGCAGTATTTT.

The V gene is TRBV4-3, the J gene TRBJ2-2; no clear D gene. Germline CDR1 LGHNA, CDR2 YSLEER. This CDR3 region has 15 residues. V was pared by 1 base and J by 3 bases, with 9 bases between. In nucleotides, the CDR3 is TGCGCCAGCAGCCAAGTGGGCAGCTACACCGGGGAGCTGTTTTTT. This translates into CASSQVGSYTGELFF.

This clone was detected a few times. V is TRBV4-2 and J is TRBJ2-2, with TRBD1 as a possible D gene (5 bases). V was clipped by 5 bases and J by 3 bases, with 10 bases between them. From germline, CDR1 is LGHNA and CDR2 YNFKEQ. CDR3 length equals 14 residues. This CDR3 is CASSSRADTGELFF. The DNA for the CDR3 is TGTGCCAGCAGCTCCAGGGCGGACACCGGGGAGCTGTTTTTT.

This chain uses TRBV5-6 with TRBJ2-1, with a possible D match to TRBD1 (6 bases). The V end lost 0 bases, the J end lost 5 bases, and 15 bases lay between the germline ends. CDR3 length: 16 residues. CDR1 is SGHDT and CDR2 is YYEEEE in the germline V gene. This CDR3 is CASSLEFWTENNEQFF. Here the CDR3 DNA reads TGTGCCAGCAGCTTGGAATTCTGGACAGAGAACAATGAGCAGTTCTTC.

The chain is built from TRBV6-5 and TRBJ2-7, with D maybe TRBD1 (7 bases). The germline CDR1 and CDR2 sequences are MNHEY and SVGAGI. V lost 0 bases to trimming and J lost 4 bases, with 13 bases between them. The CDR3 loop spans 15 amino acids. The CDR3 DNA sequence: TGTGCCAGCAGTTACTCAGGAGGGGGCGGGTACGAGCAGTACTTC. The encoded protein is CASSYSGGGGYEQYF.

The chain couples TRBV4-3 to TRBJ2-3; TRBD1 aligns across 10 bases. V was pared by 4 bases and J by 4 bases, with 8 bases of the junction left unmatched. The CDR3 has 16 amino acids. CDR1 and CDR2 from the germline V gene are LGHNA and YSLEER. DNA of the CDR3: TGCGCCAGCAGCCCCCAGGGACAGGGGATCGCAGATACGCAGTATTTT. Translating it yields CASSPQGQGIADTQYF.